Each of the 18 T cell receptor beta chains below was sequenced from the same sample in a study of cytomegalovirus exposure and HLA in healthy donors. 60 Vbeta and 13 Jbeta primers were used in PCR. Profiled with immunoSEQ multiplex PCR; TCRdb holds only in-frame clones, not every one. The sample holds approximately 170,000 clones; less than 80% are singletons and the top ten take approximately 0.76%. Sequencing was carried out using PBMCs. Receptor source: a female donor in good health and CMV-seronegative.

This clone was seen once. The chain employs TRBV19 and TRBJ2-4; 8 nucleotides agree with TRBD2. Losses at the gene ends were 10 bases for V and 5 bases for J; bases not matched to a gene: 10. The CDR3 sequence is 14 residues long. The germline V gene encodes CDR1 LNHDA and CDR2 SQIVND (reference sequence). Written as DNA, the CDR3 is TGTGCCACCACCCTCGCGGGGGGACAAAACATTCAGTACTTC. It yields the protein CATTLAGGQNIQYF.

This sequence joins TRBV21-1 and TRBJ2-1; the tabulated D call, TRBD2, remains unverified against the DNA. TRBV21-1 is given as a pseudogene. The CDR3 runs to 16 residues. CDR3 in DNA: TGTGCCAGCAGCAAACAGGCGGGCAAGAGCTACAATGAGCAGTTCTTC. Amino acids: CASSKQAGKSYNEQFF.

This clone was recorded once. This chain connects TRBV2 to TRBJ2-7, with TRBD2 as a possible D gene (7 bases). CDR3 size: 13 residues. V was shortened by 2 bases and J by 5 bases, with 10 bases between the two germline ends. The germline gives CDR1 SNHLY, CDR2 FYNNEI. Written as DNA, the CDR3 is TGTGCCAGCAGTGAATGGGGGGGCCACGAGCAGTACTTC. Protein product: CASSEWGGHEQYF.

The chain employs TRBV7-6 and TRBJ2-1; tentative D call: TRBD1 (5 bases). CDR3 length: 13 residues. V lost 5 bases and J lost 9, with 14 bases in between. The V gene's germline CDR1 is SGHVS and CDR2 FNYEAQ. CDR3 sequence (DNA): TGTGCCAGCAGCAGGGGCCCTCAATCTGAGCAGTTCTTC. It is translated as CASSRGPQSEQFF.

The rearrangement uses TRBV28 and TRBJ1-6; weak D call: TRBD1 (5 bases). Germline values: CDR1 MDHEN, CDR2 SYDVKM. V shed 7 bases and J shed 13 bases, with 26 bases lying between them. CDR3 size: 16 residues. CDR3 residues: CASTPGTTLTSFPLHF. CDR3 nucleotide sequence: TGTGCCAGCACCCCCGGGACTACTCTAACTAGTTTCCCCCTCCACTTT. Based on the CDR3 plus reference TRBV28 and TRBJ1-6, the full variable domain is DVKVTQSSRYLVKRTGEKVFLECVQDMDHENMFWYRQDPGLGLRLIYFSYDVKMKEKGDIPEGYSVSREKKERFSLILESASTNQTSMYLCASTPGTTLTSFPLHFGNGTRLTVT.

As DNA, the CDR3 is TGTGCCAGCAGTTACAGCCAAAGGGGAGGGGCCAACGTCCTGACTTTC. It encodes CASSYSQRGGANVLTF. The chain joins TRBV6-5 to TRBJ2-6; D might be TRBD1 (5 bases). The germline V and J ends were trimmed by 2 bases and 4 bases, with 12 bases remaining between them. This CDR3 has 16 residues. Germline CDR1 MNHEY, CDR2 SVGAGI.

This clone showed up just a few times. The gene calls are TRBV9 and TRBJ2-1, with 8 positions matching TRBD1. The V gene's germline CDR1 is SGDLS and CDR2 YYNGEE. This CDR3 is built from 16 residues. The J segment lost 0 bases and the V segment lost 3 bases, leaving 5 bases of the junction unmatched. The CDR3 coding sequence is TGTGCCAGCAGCGCCTGGACAGGGAGCTCCTACAATGAGCAGTTCTTC. Translation: CASSAWTGSSYNEQFF. Full variable domain (outside the CDR3, taken from reference TRBV9 and TRBJ2-1): DSGVTQTPKHLITATGQRVTLRCSPRSGDLSVYWYQQSLDQGLQFLIQYYNGEERAKGNILERFSAQQFPDLHSELNLSSLELGDSALYFCASSAWTGSSYNEQFFGPGTRLTVL.

The V gene is TRBV6-5, the J gene TRBJ1-6; unclear D gene. The CDR3 runs 14 residues. CDR1 is MNHEY and CDR2 is SVGAGI in the germline V gene. Trimming removed 4 bases at V and 3 bases at J, with 7 bases between. The CDR3 loop reads CASSWRGYNSPLHF. CDR3 sequence (DNA): TGTGCCAGCAGTTGGCGGGGCTATAATTCACCCCTCCACTTT.

The chain is built from TRBV5-4 and TRBJ1-2; 8 bases match TRBD1. With 4 bases clipped from V and 7 bases from J, the junction kept 9 bases outside the gene matches. The length of the CDR3 is 14 residues. The V gene's germline CDR1 is SGHNT and CDR2 YYREEE (reference sequence). The CDR3 region is CASSPDRGPGGYTF. The DNA for the CDR3 is TGTGCCAGCAGCCCCGACAGGGGACCCGGTGGCTACACCTTC.

This sequence joins TRBV2 and TRBJ1-2; 7 bases line up with TRBD1. From germline, CDR1 is SNHLY and CDR2 FYNNEI. The CDR3 has 14 residues. V gave up 7 bases and J gave up 4 bases; unmatched junction bases: 9. CDR3 sequence (DNA): TGTGCCAGCATACTCGAGGGGGCCGTCTATGGCTACACCTTC. Translating it yields CASILEGAVYGYTF.

The genes are TRBV5-5 and TRBJ1-3, with D possibly matching TRBD1 (6 bases). Per germline, CDR1 SGHKS and CDR2 YYEKEE (reference sequence). This CDR3 is built from 14 residues. Trimming took off 3 bases at V and 2 bases at J, with 9 bases between the two ends. CDR3 nucleotides: TGTGCCAGCAGCTCCGGACAGACTGGAAACACCATATATTTT. Its translation: CASSSGQTGNTIYF.

V gene TRBV5-4 combines with J gene TRBJ2-7; 7 bases are shared with TRBD1. The CDR3 extends over 16 amino acids. Germline CDR1 reads SGHNT; CDR2 reads YYREEE (reference sequence). Germline trimming cut 0 bases from V and 2 bases from J; bases unmatched to any gene: 8. The CDR3 nucleotides read TGTGCCAGCAGCTTGGGAACAGGGGCCGCTGCCTACGAGCAGTACTTC. Amino acid sequence: CASSLGTGAAAYEQYF.

The chain combines TRBV19 with TRBJ2-7, with TRBD1 matching over 7 bases. Germline CDR1 reads LNHDA; CDR2 reads SQIVND (reference sequence). The V gene end was trimmed by 9 bases and the J gene end by 3 bases; junction bases not matched to a gene: 8. This CDR3 comprises 13 residues. CDR3 sequence (DNA): TGTGCCAGCTCCGGGACAGCCGACTACGAGCAGTACTTC. Translating it yields CASSGTADYEQYF. Full variable domain (outside the CDR3, taken from reference TRBV19 and TRBJ2-7): DGGITQSPKYLFRKEGQNVTLSCEQNLNHDAMYWYRQDPGQGLRLIYYSQIVNDFQKGDIAEGYSVSREKKESFPLTVTSAQKNPTAFYLCASSGTADYEQYFGPGTRLTVT.

V usage is TRBV19 and J usage is TRBJ1-2; TRBD1 matches at 8 bases. CDR1 LNHDA and CDR2 SQIVND come from the germline V gene (reference sequence). This CDR3 region has 13 residues. The ends lost 4 bases at V and 7 bases at J; junction bases unmatched: 5. The CDR3 spells CASSNQGALGYTF. DNA for the CDR3: TGTGCCAGTAGTAACCAGGGGGCTCTTGGCTACACCTTC.

This clone was detected once. The chain employs TRBV6-6 and TRBJ2-7, with 9 positions matching TRBD1. This CDR3 has 15 amino acids. CDR1 and CDR2 (germline): MNHNY, SVGAGI (reference sequence). Unmatched junction bases numbered 11, after V lost 6 bases and J lost 5 bases. CDR3 DNA sequence: TGTGCCAGCAGCCCAACCGGGACAGGGAACCACGAGCAGTACTTC. It is translated as CASSPTGTGNHEQYF.

CDR3 sequence (DNA): TGTGCCAGCAGAAGGCGGGACAGGGCTTCCTACGAGCAGTACTTC. Translation gives CASRRRDRASYEQYF. The J gene is TRBJ2-7, the V gene TRBV21-1; the table's D call of TRBD1 was not tested on the DNA. TRBV21-1 constitutes a pseudogene. The CDR3 runs to 15 residues.

This sequence joins TRBV29-1 and TRBJ1-2, with 10 nucleotides matching TRBD1. Germline CDR1 reads SQVTM; CDR2 reads ANQGSEA. The V gene end was trimmed by 3 bases and the J gene end by 4 bases; junction bases not matched to a gene: 2. CDR3 length: 13 amino acids. The CDR3 reads CSVDRTGGYGYTF. In DNA, the CDR3 is TGCAGCGTTGACAGGACAGGGGGCTATGGCTACACCTTC.

The chain uses TRBV27 and TRBJ1-5; TRBD1 aligns across 12 bases. CDR1 and CDR2 (germline): MNHEY, SMNVEV (reference sequence). CDR3 size: 15 residues. With 8 bases clipped from V and 9 bases from J, the junction kept 11 bases outside the gene matches. CDR3 coding DNA: TGTGCCAGCGGCCTGGGGACAGGGGGCCCATGGCCCCAGCATTTT. This codes for CASGLGTGGPWPQHF.